One and the same sample provided the 22 T cell receptor beta chains below, sequenced in a study of cytomegalovirus exposure and HLA in healthy donors. The study ran its PCR with 60 Vbeta and 13 Jbeta primers. Produced via immunoSEQ multiplex PCR; TCRdb's table is partial and in-frame only. Found here are about 130,000 clones, 65% to 75% of them singletons; the top ten hold 6% to 8.5%. Sample: PBMCs. These receptors were taken from a man aged 40-49 years in good health and CMV-seropositive.

The chain couples TRBV28 to TRBJ2-7; D is possibly TRBD2 (6 bases). The CDR3 is 16 amino acids. Germline V lookup: CDR1 MDHEN, CDR2 SYDVKM. Trimming left V 5 bases short and J 4 bases short, with 21 bases between. Here the CDR3 DNA reads TGTGCCAGCAGTAGTACAGGAGGGGTAGGGTCTTACGAGCAGTACTTC. Translated: CASSSTGGVGSYEQYF.

The chain has TRBV19 and TRBJ2-5, with 8 bases lining up with TRBD1. The V gene end was trimmed by 6 bases and the J gene end by 4 bases; junction bases not matched to a gene: 13. The germline V gene has CDR1 LNHDA and CDR2 SQIVND (reference sequence). The CDR3 spans 16 residues. This CDR3 is CASRRSSGQVRETQYF. CDR3 bases: TGTGCCAGTAGGCGTTCTTCGGGACAGGTTCGAGAGACCCAGTACTTC.

The chain is built from TRBV13 and TRBJ2-7; D uncertain. Trimming took 1 base from V and 2 from J, leaving 6 bases between them. CDR3 length: 13 amino acids. CDR1 and CDR2 (germline): PRHDT, FYEKMQ (reference sequence). CDR3 protein: CASSLDSAYEQYF. The CDR3, as DNA: TGTGCCAGCAGCTTAGACTCGGCCTACGAGCAGTACTTC. Drawing the rest from reference TRBV13 and TRBJ2-7, the complete variable domain is AAGVIQSPRHLIKEKRETATLKCYPIPRHDTVYWYQQGPGQDPQFLISFYEKMQSDKGSIPDRFSAQQFSDYHSELNMSSLELGDSALYFCASSLDSAYEQYFGPGTRLTVT.

The DNA for the CDR3 is TGCGCCAGCAGCCAAGACGACAGGGGGCATAACTATGGCTACACCTTC. This translates into CASSQDDRGHNYGYTF. The rearrangement links TRBV4-1 to TRBJ1-2, with 10 bases that match TRBD1. The germline CDR1 and CDR2 sequences are MGHRA and YSYEKL. Germline trimming cut 0 bases from V and 1 base from J; bases unmatched to any gene: 2. This CDR3 has 16 amino acids.

This sequence joins TRBV28 and TRBJ1-3; the match to TRBD1 covers 10 bases. V shed 4 bases and J 5 bases; nucleotides not matched to a gene: 8. Germline CDR1 reads MDHEN; CDR2 reads SYDVKM. This CDR3 spans 16 amino acids. This CDR3 reads CASSSPRQGARNTIYF. CDR3 DNA: TGTGCCAGCAGTTCACCCCGACAGGGGGCCAGAAACACCATATATTTT. Variable domain in full (rest from reference TRBV28 and TRBJ1-3): DVKVTQSSRYLVKRTGEKVFLECVQDMDHENMFWYRQDPGLGLRLIYFSYDVKMKEKGDIPEGYSVSREKKERFSLILESASTNQTSMYLCASSSPRQGARNTIYFGEGSWLTVV.

The chain couples TRBV5-1 to TRBJ2-7; TRBD1 might be the D (6 bases). CDR1 is SGHRS, CDR2 YFSETQ, per germline. The CDR3 spans 11 residues. V was shortened by 0 bases and J by 10 bases, with 8 bases between the two germline ends. The CDR3 DNA sequence: TGCGCCAGCAGCTTGGGGGACACACAGTACTTC. It translates to CASSLGDTQYF.

The chain has TRBV27 and TRBJ1-1; the match to TRBD1 covers 11 bases. The V and J ends lost 6 bases and 4 bases, in that order; junction bases with no gene match: 1. The CDR3 sequence is 13 residues long. Germline CDR1 reads MNHEY; CDR2 reads SMNVEV (reference sequence). DNA of the CDR3: TGTGCCAGCAGAGGGACAGGGGGCACTGAAGCTTTCTTT. Translation: CASRGTGGTEAFF.

This clone occurred once. The J gene is TRBJ2-1, the V gene TRBV19, with 8 bases that match TRBD2. J lost 4 bases, V lost 7 bases, and 6 bases had no gene match. CDR3 length: 14 residues. From germline, CDR1 is LNHDA and CDR2 SQIVND (reference sequence). The CDR3 DNA reads TGTGCCAGTACATCTAGCGGGTTATACAATGAGCAGTTCTTC. Translated, it gives CASTSSGLYNEQFF.

V and J are TRBV2 and TRBJ2-7; 7 positions match TRBD1. Germline V gene data show CDR1 as SNHLY and CDR2 as FYNNEI. The CDR3 length is 17 residues. Germline trimming cut 5 bases from V and 9 bases from J; bases unmatched to any gene: 22. CDR3 sequence (DNA): TGTGCCAGCAGTCGGGCGGGTTCCGGGACAGCAACGAGGTGGCAGTACTTC. Translating gives CASSRAGSGTATRWQYF.

The V call is TRBV11-3, the J call TRBJ2-1; 8 bases fit TRBD1. Germline V gives CDR1 SGHNT, CDR2 YENEEA. CDR3 length: 14 amino acids. Trimming took 3 bases from V and 6 from J; bases not matched to a gene: 4. The chain's CDR3 is CASSLTGAGNEQFF. The CDR3 DNA reads as TGTGCCAGCAGCTTGACAGGGGCAGGCAATGAGCAGTTCTTC.

The gene calls are TRBV7-9 and TRBJ1-1; 9 bases are a match to TRBD1. CDR1 is SEHNR, CDR2 FQNEAQ, per germline (reference sequence). V was pared by 6 bases and J by 1 base, with 3 bases of the junction left unmatched. The CDR3 is 14 amino acids. The CDR3 DNA sequence: TGTGCCAGCAGTACGGGACAGGGGAACACTGAAGCTTTCTTT. Protein: CASSTGQGNTEAFF.

The gene calls are TRBV28 and TRBJ1-1; possibly TRBD1 for D (5 bases). Trimming took 2 bases from V and 5 from J, leaving 12 bases between them. Germline lookup yields CDR1 MDHEN and CDR2 SYDVKM. The CDR3 is 14 residues long. The CDR3 protein is CASSLSRVGTEAFF. The CDR3 region has the DNA TGTGCCAGCAGTTTAAGCAGGGTGGGGACTGAAGCTTTCTTT.

This clone was detected only a few times. The gene calls are TRBV7-9 and TRBJ2-7, with a tentative D call TRBD1 (5 bases). Germline V CDR1 and CDR2: SEHNR, FQNEAQ (reference sequence). Trimming pared 4 bases from V and 9 bases from J, leaving 13 bases between. The CDR3 spans 12 residues. The CDR3 spells CASSSRAWGQYF. CDR3 DNA: TGTGCCAGCAGCTCCAGGGCATGGGGGCAGTACTTC. Full variable domain (remainder filled in from reference TRBV7-9 and TRBJ2-7): DTGVSQNPRHKITKRGQNVTFRCDPISEHNRLYWYRQTLGQGPEFLTYFQNEAQLEKSRLLSDRFSAERPKGSFSTLEIQRTEQGDSAMYLCASSSRAWGQYFGPGTRLTVT.

The CDR3 sequence is CASSPSRAGGYTGELFF. The CDR3 nucleotides are TGTGCCAGCAGCCCCTCGAGGGCAGGGGGCTACACCGGGGAGCTGTTTTTT. J is TRBJ2-2 and V is TRBV7-7, with 8 bases identical to TRBD1. Trimming removed 5 bases from V and 3 bases from J; junction bases left unmatched: 11. The germline V gene has CDR1 SSHAT and CDR2 FNYEAQ (reference sequence). CDR3 size: 17 residues.

V is TRBV2 and J is TRBJ2-1; 13 bases match TRBD2. Germline V CDR1 and CDR2: SNHLY, FYNNEI. With V trimmed by 6 bases and J by 0 bases, 14 bases remained unmatched. The CDR3 contains 20 residues. CDR3 loop: CASRGHGTSGDPSSYNEQFF. CDR3 sequence (DNA): TGTGCCAGCAGAGGCCATGGGACTAGCGGGGACCCGAGCTCCTACAATGAGCAGTTCTTC.

In this sample, this clone turned up once. The chain is built from TRBV4-1 and TRBJ2-3; the D gene is possibly TRBD1 (6 bases). Germline values: CDR1 MGHRA, CDR2 YSYEKL. The CDR3 is 15 amino acids. The V end lost 3 bases, the J end lost 0 bases, and 10 bases lay between the germline ends. The CDR3 is CASSHRDTSTDTQYF. CDR3 DNA: TGCGCCAGCAGCCACCGGGACACCAGCACAGATACGCAGTATTTT.

This clone has more than one count but fewer than ten. This chain uses TRBV27 with TRBJ1-2; TRBD1 agrees at 7 bases. Trimming cost V 5 bases and J 5 bases; bases outside gene matches: 8. The CDR3 covers 14 residues. CDR1 MNHEY and CDR2 SMNVEV come from the germline V gene (reference sequence). CDR3 in amino acids: CASSIRGTAYGYTF. In DNA form, the CDR3 reads TGTGCCAGCAGTATTCGAGGGACAGCGTATGGCTACACCTTC.

The chain has TRBV2 and TRBJ2-1, with 9 bases aligning to TRBD2. This CDR3 is 13 amino acids long. J was trimmed by 5 bases and V by 6 bases; bases with no gene match: 2. Germline CDR1 reads SNHLY; CDR2 reads FYNNEI. Here the CDR3 reads CASRGTSNNEQFF. The CDR3 DNA reads TGTGCCAGCAGGGGGACTAGCAACAATGAGCAGTTCTTC.

The CDR3 here is CASSRTGTQPQHF. CDR3 DNA: TGTGCCAGCAGCCGAACAGGGACTCAGCCCCAGCATTTT. The chain couples TRBV11-2 to TRBJ1-5; possible D gene TRBD1, 6 bases. The CDR3 runs 13 residues. Trimming removed 5 bases from V and 6 bases from J, with 11 bases in between. Germline-derived CDR1 and CDR2 are SGHAT and FQNNGV.

The V gene is TRBV18, the J gene TRBJ2-3; D perhaps matches TRBD2 (6 bases). Germline V lookup: CDR1 KGHSH, CDR2 LQKENI. The CDR3 length is 14 residues. Trimming stripped 8 bases from V and 1 base from J, with 13 bases between. CDR3 in amino acids: CASRLSGGTDTQYF. CDR3 sequence (DNA): TGTGCCAGCCGCCTGTCGGGGGGCACAGATACGCAGTATTTT.

The chain employs TRBV11-2 and TRBJ2-7, with D maybe TRBD1 (6 bases). The CDR3 has 14 amino acids. The V gene's germline CDR1 is SGHAT and CDR2 FQNNGV. V was cut by 1 base and J by 6 bases, with 13 bases left in between. CDR3 protein: CASSLAGTSGEQYF. CDR3 sequence (DNA): TGTGCCAGCAGCTTAGCCGGGACATCGGGCGAGCAGTACTTC.

The V and J genes are TRBV6-6 and TRBJ1-2; TRBD1 matches at 7 bases. From germline, CDR1 is MNHNY and CDR2 SVGAGI (reference sequence). V was clipped by 4 bases and J by 5 bases; unmatched bases: 4. The CDR3 runs 13 residues. CDR3 sequence (DNA): TGTGCCAGCAGTTCGGGACAGCTGTATGGCTACACCTTC. This codes for CASSSGQLYGYTF.